This TCR beta chain appears in the sequencing data of a study of blood T cell repertoires in COVID-19. How the authors handled the data: How many nucleated cells were present was estimated from reference gene primer amplification. Generated by immunoSEQ multiplex PCR, the TCRdb table keeps only in-frame clones and is missing some. Clone size and V and J calls were adopted from that table, with D and trimming inferred from the DNA. The table includes 250,000 to 300,000 clones, about nine tenths detected once. The CDR3 extends over 14 amino acids. Trimming took 0 bases from V and 0 from J, leaving 6 bases between them. The V gene's germline CDR1 is SGHDT and CDR2 YYEEEE.

This chain uses TRBV5-6 with TRBJ1-1, with D hard to call. The receptor comes from a woman aged 45-59 years who had recovered from COVID-19. Sequenced input: peripheral blood. The CDR3 spells CASSLVQMNTEAFF. The CDR3 DNA follows: TGTGCCAGCAGCTTGGTACAGATGAACACTGAAGCTTTCTTT.